The 10 T cell receptor beta chains listed next were all sequenced from one sample in a study of blood T cell repertoires in COVID-19. Only in-frame clones appear in the TCRdb table, and some are missing; sequencing was by immunoSEQ multiplex PCR. The table has roughly 150,000 clones, 84% seen once. Sequencing input: peripheral blood. The receptors shown here come from a woman aged 50 to 65 in a cohort sampled during active or convalescent COVID-19.

The table lists this clone with many counts. V gene TRBV10-2 combines with J gene TRBJ2-7, with unresolved D. The CDR3 totals 12 residues. Trimming took 6 bases from V and 4 from J, leaving 10 bases between them. Germline V gene data show CDR1 as WSHSY and CDR2 as SAAADI. CDR3 sequence reads: CASSPDSYEQYF. The CDR3 DNA follows: TGCGCCAGCAGCCCTGACTCGTACGAGCAGTACTTC.

This chain joins TRBV10-3 and TRBJ2-1; 8 bases agree with TRBD2. Germline loops: CDR1 ENHRY, CDR2 SYGVKD. Losses at the gene ends were 11 bases for V and 4 bases for J; bases not matched to a gene: 10. The CDR3 length is 14 residues. CDR3 region: CASNSGDFYNEQFF. The CDR3 coding sequence is TGTGCCTCCAATAGCGGGGATTTTTACAATGAGCAGTTCTTC.

The chain has TRBV7-9 and TRBJ1-1; tentative D call: TRBD1 (6 bases). Germline V gene data show CDR1 as SEHNR and CDR2 as FQNEAQ (reference sequence). The V end lost 4 bases, the J end lost 4 bases, and 16 bases lay between the germline ends. This CDR3 comprises 15 residues. The CDR3 spells CASSSYQGWGTEAFF. CDR3 nucleotide sequence: TGTGCCAGCAGCTCATATCAGGGGTGGGGCACTGAAGCTTTCTTT.

The chain employs TRBV12-3 or TRBV12-4 and TRBJ1-4; D might be TRBD1 (5 bases). Trimming took 4 bases from V and 7 from J, leaving 7 bases between them. The CDR3 is made up of 12 amino acids. DNA for the CDR3: TGTGCCAGCAGTTGGGGGGGTGAAAAACTGTTTTTT. Its protein is CASSWGGEKLFF.

This rearrangement joins TRBV10-3 to TRBJ1-4; TRBD1 aligns across 7 bases. This CDR3 has 15 residues. With V trimmed by 2 bases and J by 6 bases, 6 bases remained unmatched. Germline loops: CDR1 ENHRY, CDR2 SYGVKD. The CDR3 nucleotides are TGTGCCATCAGTGAGACCGGGACAGAATATGAAAAACTGTTTTTT. It codes for CAISETGTEYEKLFF.

V usage is TRBV20-1 and J usage is TRBJ2-5, with TRBD1 identical over 7 bases. J gave up 4 bases and V 3 bases, and 14 bases lay outside the gene matches. The CDR3 has 16 amino acids. Germline V CDR1 and CDR2: DFQATT, SNEGSKA (reference sequence). In nucleotides, the CDR3 is TGCAGTGCTAGTTCCTTCGGACAGGTTAACCGAGAGACCCAGTACTTC. It specifies CSASSFGQVNRETQYF.

The V gene is TRBV12-3 or TRBV12-4, the J gene TRBJ1-1; D gene unclear. The V gene lost 3 bases and the J gene lost 11 bases, with 16 bases spanning the gap. The CDR3 consists of 13 residues. CDR3 coding DNA: TGTGCCAGCAGTTTCTTGGGCTCGGTGGTGGCTTTCTTT. This translates into CASSFLGSVVAFF.

The chain has TRBV11-1 and TRBJ2-5; D is possibly TRBD1 (6 bases). The germline gives CDR1 SGHAT, CDR2 FQDESV (reference sequence). The CDR3 is 15 residues long. Trimming left V 5 bases short and J 2 bases short, with 15 bases between. DNA for the CDR3: TGTGCCAGCAGCCAACCGGGACAAATGCAAGAGACCCAGTACTTC. The encoded protein is CASSQPGQMQETQYF.

J is TRBJ2-3 and V is TRBV11-2; 9 bases are a match to TRBD2. J gave up 0 bases and V 5 bases, and 6 bases lay outside the gene matches. The CDR3 sequence is 16 residues long. In germline, CDR1 is SGHAT, CDR2 FQNNGV. CDR3 sequence reads: CASSRMLAGSTDTQYF. Written as DNA, the CDR3 is TGTGCCAGCAGCAGAATGCTAGCGGGGAGCACAGATACGCAGTATTTT.

The table lists this clone with a count of one. This sequence joins TRBV6-1 and TRBJ1-1, with D possibly TRBD1 on 6 matching bases. Germline loops: CDR1 MNHNS, CDR2 SASEGT. The CDR3 has 14 amino acids. Trimming stripped 3 bases from V and 8 bases from J, with 16 bases between. CDR3 DNA: TGTGCCAGCAGTGAGCAGGGTGGGGGGGGCGAAGCTTTCTTT. Protein: CASSEQGGGGEAFF.